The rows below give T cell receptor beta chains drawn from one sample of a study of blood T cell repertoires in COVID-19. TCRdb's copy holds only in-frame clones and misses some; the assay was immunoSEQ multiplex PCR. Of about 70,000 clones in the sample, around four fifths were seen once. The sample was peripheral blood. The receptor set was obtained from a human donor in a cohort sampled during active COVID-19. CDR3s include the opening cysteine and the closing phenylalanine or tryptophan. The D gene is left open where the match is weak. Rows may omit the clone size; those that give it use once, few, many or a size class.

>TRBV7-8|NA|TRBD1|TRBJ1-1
CASSRNTGGTEAFF
TGTGCCAGCAGCCGAAATACAGGGGGCACTGAAGCTTTCTTT
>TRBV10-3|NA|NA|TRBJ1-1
CAIRTRVNTEAFF
TGTGCCATCAGGACTCGGGTGAACACTGAAGCTTTCTTT
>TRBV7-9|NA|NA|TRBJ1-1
CASSEAGITEAFF
TGTGCCAGCAGCGAAGCAGGGATCACTGAAGCTTTCTTT
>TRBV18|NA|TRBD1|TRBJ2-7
CASSLTGAYEQYF
TGTGCCAGCTCACTGACAGGGGCCTACGAGCAGTACTTC
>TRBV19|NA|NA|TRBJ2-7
CASSIEGGNYEQYF
TGTGCCAGTAGTATAGAAGGAGGCAACTACGAGCAGTACTTC
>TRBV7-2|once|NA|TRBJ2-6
CASSLSAAAGLGANVLTF
TGTGCCAGCAGCTTATCGGCGGCTGCAGGGCTTGGGGCCAACGTCCTGACTTTC
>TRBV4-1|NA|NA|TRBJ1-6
CASSQDNRDSYNSPLHF
TGCGCCAGCAGCCAAGATAATCGGGATTCCTATAATTCACCCCTCCACTTT
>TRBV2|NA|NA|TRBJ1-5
CASSLFQPRNQPQHF
TGTGCCAGCAGCCTTTTCCAGCCCAGGAATCAGCCCCAGCATTTT
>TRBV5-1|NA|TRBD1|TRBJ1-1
CASSFNNRGTEAFF
TGCGCCAGCAGCTTTAATAACAGGGGAACTGAAGCTTTCTTT
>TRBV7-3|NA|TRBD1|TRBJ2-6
CASSLGSQGVDNVLTF
TGTGCCAGCAGCTTAGGGAGTCAGGGGGTGGACAACGTCCTGACTTTC
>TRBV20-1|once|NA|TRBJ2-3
CSASILVSTDTQYF
TGCAGTGCTAGTATCCTAGTAAGCACAGATACGCAGTATTTT
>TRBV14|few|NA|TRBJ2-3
CASSPFGTDTQYF
TGTGCCAGCAGCCCATTTGGCACAGATACGCAGTATTTT
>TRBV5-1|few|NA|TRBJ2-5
CASSPVGGRETQYF
TGCGCCAGCAGCCCCGTGGGGGGGCGAGAGACCCAGTACTTC
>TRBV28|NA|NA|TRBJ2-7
CASSHHRGSYEQYF
TGTGCCAGCAGCCACCACCGGGGCTCCTACGAGCAGTACTTC
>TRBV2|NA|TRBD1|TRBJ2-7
CASSWQGAYEQYF
TGTGCCAGCAGCTGGCAGGGGGCCTACGAGCAGTACTTC
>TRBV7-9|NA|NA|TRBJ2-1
CASSLGLSYNEQFF
TGTGCCAGCAGCCTGGGACTTTCCTACAATGAGCAGTTCTTC
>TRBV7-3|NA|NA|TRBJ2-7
CASSLTSPPSEQYF
TGTGCCAGCAGCTTAACGTCCCCCCCCTCCGAGCAGTACTTC
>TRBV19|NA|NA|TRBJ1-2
CASSIQEENYGYTF
TGTGCCAGTAGTATACAGGAGGAGAACTATGGCTACACCTTC
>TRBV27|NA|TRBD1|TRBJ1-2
CASSPSPGQGNYGYTF
TGTGCCAGCAGTCCAAGCCCGGGACAGGGGAACTATGGCTACACCTTC
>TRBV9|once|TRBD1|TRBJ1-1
CASSVNGETGGFTEAFF
TGTGCCAGCAGCGTTAATGGCGAGACAGGGGGCTTCACTGAAGCTTTCTTT
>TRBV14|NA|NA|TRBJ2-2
CASSQDLIGELFF
TGTGCCAGCAGCCAAGATCTTATCGGGGAGCTGTTTTTT
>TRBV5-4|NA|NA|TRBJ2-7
CASSEDNYEQYF
TGTGCCAGCAGCGAGGACAACTACGAGCAGTACTTC